The 20 T cell receptor beta chains presented below share a single source sample, sequenced in a study of blood T cell repertoires in COVID-19. The data were produced by immunoSEQ multiplex PCR, yet TCRdb's version contains in-frame clones alone and is incomplete. The sample has more than 300,000 clones, approximately 89% seen once. The sample consisted of peripheral blood. These receptors were collected from a woman in her twenties or thirties with COVID-19, enrolled during active disease.

The chain employs TRBV12-3 or TRBV12-4 and TRBJ2-1; the D gene is possibly TRBD2 (7 bases). V was trimmed by 6 bases and J by 15 bases, leaving 18 bases between them. The CDR3 loop spans 12 amino acids. CDR3 DNA sequence: TGTGCCAGCAGCCTTAGTCCGGGGGGCCTGTTCTTC. Its protein is CASSLSPGGLFF.

V gene TRBV28 combines with J gene TRBJ1-5; the D is unclear. The CDR3 totals 13 residues. Germline V gene data show CDR1 as MDHEN and CDR2 as SYDVKM. V dropped 3 bases and J dropped 8 bases, with 11 bases sitting between them. CDR3 protein: CASSFPNPKPQHF. The DNA for the CDR3 is TGTGCCAGCAGTTTCCCTAACCCCAAGCCCCAGCATTTT. Full variable domain (missing parts from reference TRBV28 and TRBJ1-5): DVKVTQSSRYLVKRTGEKVFLECVQDMDHENMFWYRQDPGLGLRLIYFSYDVKMKEKGDIPEGYSVSREKKERFSLILESASTNQTSMYLCASSFPNPKPQHFGDGTRLSIL.

V and J are TRBV7-9 and TRBJ1-6; TRBD1 agrees at 7 bases. J gave up 6 bases and V 7 bases, and 12 bases lay outside the gene matches. This CDR3 is 16 amino acids long. Germline CDR1 SEHNR, CDR2 FQNEAQ (reference sequence). The CDR3 nucleotides read TGTGCCAGCAACCTACAGGGGCGGGGGGTTAATTCACCCCTCCACTTT. Protein: CASNLQGRGVNSPLHF.

A single count supports this clone. The V gene is TRBV18, the J gene TRBJ2-3; possible D gene TRBD1, 5 bases. The CDR3 is made up of 14 amino acids. Germline assignment: CDR1 KGHSH and CDR2 LQKENI. V was shortened by 3 bases and J by 4 bases, with 11 bases between the two germline ends. The CDR3 DNA sequence: TGTGCCAGCTCACCTCAGGGTTGGGCAGATACGCAGTATTTT. Protein sequence: CASSPQGWADTQYF.

The gene calls are TRBV5-5 and TRBJ2-2, with TRBD1 matching over 10 bases. CDR3 length: 16 residues. Trimming cost V 4 bases and J 6 bases; bases outside gene matches: 9. CDR1 is SGHKS, CDR2 YYEKEE, per germline (reference sequence). DNA of the CDR3: TGTGCCAGCAGCCCAACCGGGACAGGGGTGGCCGGGGAGCTGTTTTTT. Translation gives CASSPTGTGVAGELFF.

V gene TRBV6-2 or TRBV6-3 combines with J gene TRBJ1-2; D gene unclear. Germline V gene data show CDR1 as MNHEY and CDR2 as SVGEGT. The CDR3 loop spans 11 amino acids. V lost 2 bases and J lost 8, with 6 bases in between. The CDR3 region has the DNA TGTGCCAGCAGTTACGGAGGCGGCTACACCTTC. Residues: CASSYGGGYTF.

The chain employs TRBV6-2 or TRBV6-3 and TRBJ1-3; weak D call: TRBD1 (5 bases). V was shortened by 7 bases and J by 0 bases, with 10 bases between the two germline ends. The CDR3 consists of 14 residues. Germline loops: CDR1 MNHEY, CDR2 SVGEGT. This CDR3 reads CASNPQGSGNTIYF. The CDR3 region has the DNA TGTGCCAGCAACCCGCAGGGCTCTGGAAACACCATATATTTT.

This clone was seen a single time. V gene TRBV29-1 combines with J gene TRBJ2-1, with 10 bases identical to TRBD2. The V gene's germline CDR1 is SQVTM and CDR2 ANQGSEA. This CDR3 is built from 16 residues. J gave up 7 bases and V 0 bases, and 9 bases lay outside the gene matches. CDR3 residues: CSVEDILAGPGNEQFF. As DNA, the CDR3 is TGCAGCGTTGAAGATATACTAGCGGGGCCCGGGAATGAGCAGTTCTTC.

This chain joins TRBV7-2 and TRBJ2-2; 8 bases are shared with TRBD1. This CDR3 spans 15 amino acids. The V gene end was trimmed by 5 bases and the J gene end by 7 bases; junction bases not matched to a gene: 9. Germline CDR1 and CDR2: SGHTA and FQGNSA. For the CDR3, the DNA is TGTGCCAGCAGCAAAAGCAGGGGGCTTTTCGGGGAGCTGTTTTTT. Translation gives CASSKSRGLFGELFF.

The CDR3 is CASSQQQGSHTGELFF. The DNA for the CDR3 is TGCGCCAGCAGCCAGCAACAGGGTTCTCACACCGGGGAGCTGTTTTTT. The J gene is TRBJ2-2, the V gene TRBV4-1, with a tentative D call TRBD1 (6 bases). V was clipped by 3 bases and J by 3 bases, with 14 bases between them. Germline CDR1 and CDR2: MGHRA and YSYEKL. The CDR3 is 16 residues long.

The chain employs TRBV3-1 (or the pseudogene TRBV3-2) and TRBJ2-3, with 11 bases matching TRBD1. Germline loops: CDR1 LGHDT, CDR2 YNNKEL (reference sequence). The ends lost 4 bases at V and 4 bases at J; junction bases unmatched: 7. This CDR3 region has 16 residues. The CDR3 reads CASSRAGTGGSDTQYF. In nucleotides, the CDR3 is TGTGCCAGCAGCCGTGCTGGGACAGGGGGTTCAGATACGCAGTATTTT.

The chain couples TRBV5-4 to TRBJ2-7, with 9 bases that match TRBD2. The germline CDR1 and CDR2 sequences are SGHNT and YYREEE (reference sequence). This CDR3 has 16 amino acids. The V and J ends lost 3 bases and 4 bases, in that order; junction bases with no gene match: 11. The CDR3 bases are TGTGCCAGCAGCTCAGAACGGCGGGGGGGCGGGTACGAGCAGTACTTC. Protein product: CASSSERRGGGYEQYF.

In this sample, this clone turned up once. V usage is TRBV28 and J usage is TRBJ2-2; TRBD2 might be the D (5 bases). The V end was cut by 0 bases, the J end by 1 base, with 15 bases between. This CDR3 is built from 18 residues. CDR1 and CDR2 from the germline V gene are MDHEN and SYDVKM. The CDR3 protein is CASSLWAGGPGNTGELFF. The CDR3 DNA follows: TGTGCCAGCAGTTTATGGGCAGGCGGGCCGGGGAACACCGGGGAGCTGTTTTTT.

V is TRBV11-2 and J is TRBJ2-7, with TRBD1 identical over 9 bases. V was clipped by 1 base and J by 5 bases; unmatched bases: 9. Germline V gives CDR1 SGHAT, CDR2 FQNNGV. This CDR3 is 16 amino acids long. CDR3 loop: CASSLAGQGTLDEQYF. The CDR3 region has the DNA TGTGCCAGCAGCTTAGCCGGACAGGGGACCCTCGACGAGCAGTACTTC.

The CDR3 loop reads CASSSSSGAYTDTQYF. CDR3 coding DNA: TGTGCCAGCAGCTCTTCTAGCGGGGCCTACACAGATACGCAGTATTTT. This chain joins TRBV9 and TRBJ2-3; 9 bases are a match to TRBD2. CDR1 and CDR2 (germline): SGDLS, YYNGEE. This CDR3 region has 16 residues. V was pared by 4 bases and J by 2 bases, with 8 bases of the junction left unmatched.

The chain joins TRBV28 to TRBJ2-3; D unclear. The V and J ends lost 1 base and 7 bases respectively, with 9 bases between them. Per germline, CDR1 MDHEN and CDR2 SYDVKM. The CDR3 has 13 amino acids. The CDR3 nucleotides are TGTGCCAGCAGTTTATCTACAGTCTATACGCAGTATTTT. Amino acid sequence: CASSLSTVYTQYF.

The chain uses TRBV11-2 and TRBJ2-3; D is uncertain. Germline assignment: CDR1 SGHAT and CDR2 FQNNGV. Deletions cut 5 bases from V and 4 bases from J, with 13 bases between. The CDR3 runs 14 residues. CDR3 sequence (DNA): TGTGCCAGCAGCCCAGACTTGACGGCAGATACGCAGTATTTT. This sequence encodes CASSPDLTADTQYF.

V is TRBV29-1 and J is TRBJ2-1; D perhaps matches TRBD2 (5 bases). CDR3 length: 16 residues. CDR1 is SQVTM, CDR2 ANQGSEA, per germline. Trimming removed 7 bases at V and 0 bases at J, with 19 bases between. For the CDR3, the DNA is TGCAGCGCGGACCCCCCCCGCGACTACTCCTACAATGAGCAGTTCTTC. Its translation is CSADPPRDYSYNEQFF.

CDR3 sequence: CASSYSSGQGFYTF. The CDR3 DNA reads TGTGCCAGCAGTTACTCGAGCGGACAGGGTTTTTACACCTTC. The chain couples TRBV6-6 to TRBJ1-2; 8 positions agree with TRBD1. V lost 0 bases, J lost 11 bases, and 8 bases stayed unmatched. Germline CDR1 is MNHNY and CDR2 is SVGAGI (reference sequence). The CDR3 extends over 14 amino acids.

V and J are TRBV24-1 and TRBJ2-3, with 15 bases aligning to TRBD2. J lost 5 bases, V lost 2 bases, and 4 bases had no gene match. The CDR3 length is 17 residues. Per the germline V gene, CDR1 is KGHDR and CDR2 is SFDVKD. The CDR3 sequence is CATSDWRTSGGGDTQYF. CDR3 nucleotides: TGTGCCACCAGTGATTGGCGGACTAGCGGGGGGGGAGATACGCAGTATTTT.